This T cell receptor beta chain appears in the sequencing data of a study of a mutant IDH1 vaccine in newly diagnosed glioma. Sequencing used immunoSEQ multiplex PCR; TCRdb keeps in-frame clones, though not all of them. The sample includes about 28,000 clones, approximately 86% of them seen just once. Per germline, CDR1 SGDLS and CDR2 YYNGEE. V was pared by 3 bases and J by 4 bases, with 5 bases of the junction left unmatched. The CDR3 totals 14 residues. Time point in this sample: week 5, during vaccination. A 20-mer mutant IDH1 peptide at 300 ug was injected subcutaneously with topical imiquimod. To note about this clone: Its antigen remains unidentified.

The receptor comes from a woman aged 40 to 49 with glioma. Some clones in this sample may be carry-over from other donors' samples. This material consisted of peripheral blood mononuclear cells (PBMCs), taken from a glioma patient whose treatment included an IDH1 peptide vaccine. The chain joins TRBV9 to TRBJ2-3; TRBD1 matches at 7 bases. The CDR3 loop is CASSDKTGPDTQYF. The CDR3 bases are TGTGCCAGCAGCGACAAGACAGGGCCAGATACGCAGTATTTT.